Listed below are T cell receptor beta chains from one sample, sequenced in a study of T cell responses to AZD1222 COVID-19 vaccine. Data came from immunoSEQ multiplex PCR; TCRdb stores just in-frame clones and leaves some out. This repertoire shows 170,000 or so clones, about 91% found once; its top ten account for more than 9%. Source: peripheral blood, taken 28 days after the second AZD1222 dose. These receptors were taken from an adult who received the AZD1222 COVID-19 vaccine. Each CDR3 is given with its conserved first and last residue. The D gene is left open where the match is weak. Expanded clones get a size class; other rows say once, few or many, or leave the size out.

V gene: TRBV6-5
J gene: TRBJ2-3
clone size: once
D gene: NA
CDR3 protein: CASRGTGAPGDTQYF
CDR3 DNA: TGTGCCAGCAGGGGTACCGGGGCGCCGGGAGATACGCAGTATTTT

V gene: TRBV5-3
J gene: TRBJ2-3
clone size: NA
D gene: TRBD1
CDR3 protein: CARPRDRGQDTQYF
CDR3 DNA: TGTGCCAGACCCCGGGACAGGGGGCAAGATACGCAGTATTTT

V gene: TRBV6-5
J gene: TRBJ2-3
clone size: once
D gene: NA
CDR3 protein: CASSFYGDSSTDTQYF
CDR3 DNA: TGTGCCAGCAGTTTCTACGGCGACTCTAGCACAGATACGCAGTATTTT

V gene: TRBV11-2
J gene: TRBJ2-3
clone size: NA
D gene: NA
CDR3 protein: CASSLVRDSTTQYF
CDR3 DNA: TGTGCCAGCAGCTTAGTGCGGGACAGCACTACGCAGTATTTT

V gene: TRBV30
J gene: TRBJ2-7
clone size: NA
D gene: TRBD1
CDR3 protein: CASWTGGYSYEQYF
CDR3 DNA: TGTGCCTCATGGACAGGGGGTTATTCCTACGAGCAGTACTTC

V gene: TRBV6-2/TRBV6-3
J gene: TRBJ1-2
clone size: once
D gene: NA
CDR3 protein: CASTPDSRGGYTF
CDR3 DNA: TGTGCCAGCACCCCCGACTCCAGGGGCGGCTACACCTTC

V gene: TRBV4-2
J gene: TRBJ2-7
clone size: NA
D gene: NA
CDR3 protein: CASSQPGLSYEQYF
CDR3 DNA: TGTGCCAGCAGCCAACCCGGGCTGAGCTACGAGCAGTACTTC

V gene: TRBV3-1/TRBV3-2
J gene: TRBJ2-3
clone size: NA
D gene: TRBD2
CDR3 protein: CASSQVAGGTLSTDTQYF
CDR3 DNA: TGTGCCAGCAGCCAAGTGGCGGGGGGGACCCTTAGCACAGATACGCAGTATTTT

V gene: TRBV21-1
J gene: TRBJ2-7
clone size: NA
D gene: NA
CDR3 protein: CASRKRQGLSSYEQYF
CDR3 DNA: TGTGCCAGCAGAAAAAGACAGGGTCTGAGCTCCTACGAGCAGTACTTC

V gene: TRBV7-3
J gene: TRBJ1-1
clone size: NA
D gene: NA
CDR3 protein: CASSLTIGLGSEAFF
CDR3 DNA: TGTGCCAGCAGCTTAACAATCGGCCTTGGCTCTGAAGCTTTCTTT

V gene: TRBV3-1/TRBV3-2
J gene: TRBJ2-7
clone size: NA
D gene: NA
CDR3 protein: CASSQVPEGEQYF
CDR3 DNA: TGTGCCAGCAGCCAAGTCCCGGAGGGCGAGCAGTACTTC

V gene: TRBV3-1/TRBV3-2
J gene: TRBJ2-5
clone size: NA
D gene: TRBD1
CDR3 protein: CASSLSGTGLSRGPKETQYF
CDR3 DNA: TGTGCCAGCAGCCTGAGCGGGACAGGGCTCTCCAGGGGTCCCAAAGAGACCCAGTACTTC

V gene: TRBV20-1
J gene: TRBJ2-2
clone size: NA
D gene: NA
CDR3 protein: CSPNLTGELFF
CDR3 DNA: TGCAGTCCCAACCTCACCGGGGAGCTGTTTTTT

V gene: TRBV19
J gene: TRBJ1-2
clone size: NA
D gene: NA
CDR3 protein: CASSIAPERGYTF
CDR3 DNA: TGTGCCAGTAGTATAGCCCCCGAGCGGGGGTACACCTTC

V gene: TRBV7-6
J gene: TRBJ1-4
clone size: NA
D gene: NA
CDR3 protein: CASSLGWLRGTNEKLFF
CDR3 DNA: TGTGCCAGCAGCCTAGGGTGGCTCAGGGGCACGAATGAAAAACTGTTTTTT

V gene: TRBV30
J gene: TRBJ2-7
clone size: NA
D gene: NA
CDR3 protein: CAWSVLDVPNEQYF
CDR3 DNA: TGTGCCTGGAGTGTACTCGACGTCCCCAACGAGCAGTACTTC

V gene: TRBV12-1
J gene: TRBJ1-6
clone size: NA
D gene: NA
CDR3 protein: CASSAGTENSPLHF
CDR3 DNA: TGTGCCAGCAGCGCCGGGACCGAAAATTCACCCCTCCACTTT

V gene: TRBV5-6
J gene: TRBJ1-5
clone size: NA
D gene: NA
CDR3 protein: CASSLARERDQPQHF
CDR3 DNA: TGTGCCAGCAGCTTGGCCCGGGAGAGGGATCAGCCCCAGCATTTT

V gene: TRBV10-1
J gene: TRBJ2-2
clone size: NA
D gene: TRBD2
CDR3 protein: CASSERRLAGASNTGELFF
CDR3 DNA: TGCGCCAGCAGTGAACGCAGACTAGCGGGGGCCTCGAACACCGGGGAGCTGTTTTTT

V gene: TRBV14
J gene: TRBJ2-7
clone size: once
D gene: TRBD1
CDR3 protein: CASSQGRGQGGTYEQYF
CDR3 DNA: TGTGCCAGCAGCCAAGGAAGGGGACAGGGAGGGACCTACGAGCAGTACTTC

V gene: TRBV19
J gene: TRBJ2-1
clone size: NA
D gene: TRBD2
CDR3 protein: CASSTPGLANEQFF
CDR3 DNA: TGTGCCAGTAGTACCCCGGGACTAGCGAATGAGCAGTTCTTC

V gene: TRBV28
J gene: TRBJ1-6
clone size: once
D gene: NA
CDR3 protein: CASNRDNSPLHF
CDR3 DNA: TGTGCCAGCAACAGGGATAATTCACCCCTCCACTTT

V gene: TRBV4-3
J gene: TRBJ2-7
clone size: NA
D gene: NA
CDR3 protein: CASSQHKTGLSEQYF
CDR3 DNA: TGCGCCAGCAGCCAACATAAAACAGGGCTAAGCGAGCAGTACTTC

V gene: TRBV19
J gene: TRBJ1-1
clone size: NA
D gene: TRBD1
CDR3 protein: CASLGRQGEEAFF
CDR3 DNA: TGTGCCAGTCTAGGGAGACAGGGGGAGGAAGCTTTCTTT